This TCR beta chain was identified in a study of PD-1 blockade in classical Hodgkin lymphoma. Study outcomes and limitations: Undefined causes, possibly disease activity or prior therapy, underlie the repertoire differences. CD4+ but not CD8+ TCR diversity rose significantly by C4D1. Those achieving complete response showed baseline diversity like newly diagnosed patients.

Only in-frame clones appear in the TCRdb table, and some are missing; sequencing was by immunoSEQ multiplex PCR. Of about 54,000 clones in the sample, around 90% are singletons; the top ten hold roughly a tenth. As regards this clone: The antigen is not known.

After autologous stem cell transplantation all patients relapsed, and prior brentuximab vedotin exposure differed between cohorts. CDR3 length: 14 amino acids. Trimming left V 3 bases short and J 7 bases short, with 15 bases between. Germline V lookup: CDR1 SGHTA, CDR2 FQGNSA. This sequence originates from a human donor with classical Hodgkin lymphoma. Specimen: peripheral blood mononuclear cells (PBMCs), collected before the second cycle of nivolumab. V is TRBV7-2 and J is TRBJ1-2, with TRBD1 as a possible D gene (5 bases). The CDR3 reads CASSFGTGHSGYTF. The CDR3 bases are TGTGCCAGCAGCTTCGGGACCGGCCATTCTGGCTACACCTTC.